One and the same sample provided the 11 T cell receptor beta chains below, sequenced in a study of molecular identifiers for immune sequencing clone quantification. One entry per CDR3 protein, called by TCRdb with MiXCR from the PCR reads. The table includes 490,000 or so distinct CDR3 sequences, over 20% detected once. The sample was naive CD8+ T cells from blood, with Jurkat cell RNA spiked in. The subset was: FACS-sorted CD8+CD4-CCR7+CD45RA+ naive T cells. The receptors shown here come from a human donor in good health. Some libraries in this study had Jurkat cell RNA spiked in.

The sample holds many counts of this clonotype. The chain combines TRBV25-1 with TRBJ1-2; D gene ambiguous. The V end was cut by 1 base, the J end by 5 bases, with 11 bases between. CDR1 is MGHDK, CDR2 SYGVNS, per germline. The CDR3 sequence is 14 residues long. This chain's CDR3 is CASSESTELYGYTF. The CDR3 nucleotides are TGTGCCAGCAGTGAATCAACAGAATTGTATGGCTACACCTTC.

In regard to this clonotype: This clone may be a read error of a much larger clone one base away. The chain is built from TRBV4-2 and TRBJ1-1; weak D call: TRBD1 (6 bases). Germline loops: CDR1 LGHNA, CDR2 YNFKEQ. The CDR3 covers 15 residues. The CDR3 spells CASSQGQGSHTGAFF. DNA for the CDR3: TGTGCCAGCAGCCAAGGGCAGGGGTCTCACACTGGAGCTTTCTTT.

This rearrangement joins TRBV6-5 to TRBJ2-1; 14 nucleotides agree with TRBD2. V lost 4 bases, J lost 3 bases, and 8 bases stayed unmatched. CDR3 length: 18 residues. From germline, CDR1 is MNHEY and CDR2 SVGAGI. DNA of the CDR3: TGTGCCAGCAGTTCTCCGGGACTAGCGGGGGTAGGCTACAATGAGCAGTTCTTC. Its protein product is CASSSPGLAGVGYNEQFF.

The genes are TRBV7-9 and TRBJ2-4; 8 nucleotides align to TRBD1. The CDR3 runs to 15 residues. Germline V gene sequence: CDR1 SEHNR, CDR2 FQNEAQ (reference sequence). V shed 5 bases, J shed 7 bases, and the junction held 10 bases outside the gene matches. The CDR3 bases are TGTGCCAGCAGCCCAGGTCCAGGGGGCGCGAACATTCAGTACTTC. Its protein product is CASSPGPGGANIQYF.

Concerning this clonotype itself: Germline and junction disagree at one end, which may indicate a read error. V and J are TRBV4-1 and TRBJ2-1; 9 bases line up with TRBD1. Germline CDR1 MGHRA, CDR2 YSYEKL. This CDR3 has 17 amino acids. The CDR3 DNA reads TGCGCCAGCAGCCAAGAACGTGGGACAGGGTCCTACAATGGGCAGTTCTTC. Protein product: CASSQERGTGSYNGQFF.

This clonotype was found many times. The chain joins TRBV10-3 to TRBJ2-3; D is ambiguous. V shed 2 bases and J shed 3 bases, with 0 bases lying between them. Per the germline V gene, CDR1 is ENHRY and CDR2 is SYGVKD. The CDR3 is made up of 11 amino acids. The chain's CDR3 is CAISETDTQYF. DNA for the CDR3: TGTGCCATCAGTGAGACAGATACGCAGTATTTT.

This rearrangement joins TRBV6-6 to TRBJ2-7, with D perhaps given as TRBD1 or TRBD2 (5 bases each). Per the germline V gene, CDR1 is MNHNY and CDR2 is SVGAGI (reference sequence). The CDR3 totals 12 residues. Between the trimmed V and J ends, which lost 11 bases and 5 bases, there was a span of 16 bases. This CDR3 reads CAARDPKNEQYF. The CDR3 DNA sequence: TGTGCCGCCCGGGACCCCAAGAACGAGCAGTACTTC.

This clonotype came up many times. The chain links TRBV20-1 to TRBJ2-3, with 8 bases matching TRBD2. V dropped 1 base and J dropped 4; count of bases not matched to a gene: 7. CDR1 DFQATT and CDR2 SNEGSKA come from the germline V gene (reference sequence). The CDR3 is 15 residues long. CDR3 bases: TGCAGTGCTAGAGTGTTTTCGGGAGGGGCAGATACGCAGTATTTT. Translated, it gives CSARVFSGGADTQYF.

About this clonotype itself: A much bigger clone sits one base away, suggesting this may be a read error. The rearrangement links TRBV7-9 to TRBJ2-2; no clear D gene. The CDR3 is 16 residues long. Germline loops: CDR1 SEHNR, CDR2 FQNEAQ (reference sequence). The CDR3 is CTSSFTRKGNTGELFF. CDR3 nucleotides: TGTACCAGCAGCTTTACCCGTAAAGGCAACACCGGGGAGCTGTTTTTT.

In its sample, this clonotype was seen many times. The gene calls are TRBV9 and TRBJ2-5, with D unresolved. V was clipped by 0 bases and J by 5 bases, with 14 bases between them. Per germline, CDR1 SGDLS and CDR2 YYNGEE. The CDR3 is made up of 15 amino acids. The DNA for the CDR3 is TGTGCCAGCAGCGTAGGATCTGTCATTGGGGAGACCCAGTACTTC. Translating gives CASSVGSVIGETQYF.

In this sample, this clonotype turned up once. This sequence may be a read error, since a much larger clone differs from it by one base. The CDR3 does not close with the conserved phenylalanine or tryptophan, likely indicating a read error. V and J are TRBV28 and TRBJ2-5; TRBD2 might be the D (6 bases). The CDR3 sequence is 13 residues long. V was clipped by 6 bases and J by 1 base, with 9 bases between them. From germline, CDR1 is MDHEN and CDR2 SYDVKM. The CDR3 bases are TGTGCCAGCAGAGATAGCGGCCAAGAGACCCAGTACTCC. It is translated as CASRDSGQETQYS.